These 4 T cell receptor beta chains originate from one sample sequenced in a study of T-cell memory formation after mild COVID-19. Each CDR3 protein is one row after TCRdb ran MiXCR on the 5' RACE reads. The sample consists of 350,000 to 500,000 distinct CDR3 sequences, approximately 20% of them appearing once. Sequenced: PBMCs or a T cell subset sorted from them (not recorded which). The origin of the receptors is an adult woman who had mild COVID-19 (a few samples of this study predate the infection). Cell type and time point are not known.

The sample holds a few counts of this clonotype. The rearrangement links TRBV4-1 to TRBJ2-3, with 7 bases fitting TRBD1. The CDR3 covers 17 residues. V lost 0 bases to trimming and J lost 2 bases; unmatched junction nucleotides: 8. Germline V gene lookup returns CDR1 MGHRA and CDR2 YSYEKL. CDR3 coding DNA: TGCGCCAGCAGCCAAGAAACCCCCGGGACAGTCACAGATACGCAGTATTTT. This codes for CASSQETPGTVTDTQYF.

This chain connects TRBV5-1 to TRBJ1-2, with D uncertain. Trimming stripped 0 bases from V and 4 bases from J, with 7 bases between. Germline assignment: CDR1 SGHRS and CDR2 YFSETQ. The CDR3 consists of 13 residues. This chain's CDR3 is CASSLALSYGYTF. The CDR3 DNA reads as TGCGCCAGCAGCTTGGCCCTCAGCTATGGCTACACCTTC.

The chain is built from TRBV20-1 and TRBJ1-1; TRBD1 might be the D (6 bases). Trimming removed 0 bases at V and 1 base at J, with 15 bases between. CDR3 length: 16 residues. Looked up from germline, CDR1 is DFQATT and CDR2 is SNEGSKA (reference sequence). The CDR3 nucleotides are TGCAGTGCTAGAGATCCGGCGGCAGGGGCGAACACTGAAGCTTTCTTT. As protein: CSARDPAAGANTEAFF.

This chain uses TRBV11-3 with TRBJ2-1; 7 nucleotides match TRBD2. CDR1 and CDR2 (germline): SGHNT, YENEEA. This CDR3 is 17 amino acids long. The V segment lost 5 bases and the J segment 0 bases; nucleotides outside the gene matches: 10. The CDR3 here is CASSKGGGESSYNEQFF. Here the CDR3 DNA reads TGTGCCAGCAGCAAAGGTGGGGGGGAGAGCTCCTACAATGAGCAGTTCTTC.